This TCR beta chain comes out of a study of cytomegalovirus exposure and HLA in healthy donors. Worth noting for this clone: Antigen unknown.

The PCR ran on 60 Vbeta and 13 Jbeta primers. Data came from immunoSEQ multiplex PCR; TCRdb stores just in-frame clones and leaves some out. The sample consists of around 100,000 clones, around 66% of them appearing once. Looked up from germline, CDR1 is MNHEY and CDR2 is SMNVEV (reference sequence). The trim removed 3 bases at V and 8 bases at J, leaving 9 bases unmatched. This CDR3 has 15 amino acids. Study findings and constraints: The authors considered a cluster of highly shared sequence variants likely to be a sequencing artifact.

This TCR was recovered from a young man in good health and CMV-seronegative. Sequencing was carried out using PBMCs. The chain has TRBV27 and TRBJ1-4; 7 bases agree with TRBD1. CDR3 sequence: CASSLAAGGLEKLFF. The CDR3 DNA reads TGTGCCAGCAGTTTGGCGGCAGGGGGGTTGGAAAAACTGTTTTTT.